This T cell receptor (beta chain) originates from a study of shared clonotypes between healthy human individuals. Here immunoSEQ multiplex PCR was the method, and the copy in TCRdb shows in-frame clones only, minus some. The sample shows hundreds of thousands of clones, approximately 95% of them seen only once. Germline CDR1 MDHEN, CDR2 SYDVKM. Germline trimming cut 4 bases from V and 1 base from J; bases unmatched to any gene: 10. This CDR3 region has 16 residues. CD45RO-negative, CCR7-positively selected cells formed the naive CD8 fraction, excluding terminally differentiated effector memory CD45RA+ cells. All donors qualified as healthy HIV-negative adults and had experienced no recent acute infections or vaccinations.

Sequencing was done on a sample of naive CD8+ T cells sorted from blood. The sequence was collected from a woman between 25 and 40 years old in good health. The rearrangement uses TRBV28 and TRBJ2-7; TRBD1 agrees at 7 bases. CDR3 DNA sequence: TGTGCCAGCAGTTCATTTAGAGAGGGGGCGTCCTACGAGCAGTACTTC. Protein: CASSSFREGASYEQYF.